Below, 9 T cell receptor beta chains from the same sample are listed, as sequenced in a study of T cells in tuberculosis. The time point is: new active TB diagnosis, blood taken before or within 7 days of starting treatment. TCRdb keeps only in-frame clones here, not all; method: immunoSEQ multiplex PCR. The sample holds around 30,000 clones, about 82% seen once. The source material was PBMCs, sampled at tuberculosis diagnosis. The receptors come from an adult with tuberculosis.

This rearrangement joins TRBV9 to TRBJ2-2; the match to TRBD1 covers 9 bases. This CDR3 has 15 residues. Germline V gives CDR1 SGDLS, CDR2 YYNGEE. The J segment lost 3 bases and the V segment lost 4 bases, leaving 4 bases of the junction unmatched. The CDR3 reads CASSFGQGYTGELFF. The CDR3 nucleotides read TGTGCCAGCAGCTTTGGACAGGGGTACACCGGGGAGCTGTTTTTT.

The chain recombines TRBV23-1 with TRBJ1-5; 11 bases are a match to TRBD1. TRBV23-1 is assigned to the ORF class and has an uncertain function. This CDR3 is built from 16 residues. With 0 bases clipped from V and 6 bases from J, the junction kept 4 bases outside the gene matches. CDR3 loop: CASSQSDRGQGQPQHF. The CDR3 coding sequence is TGCGCCAGCAGTCAATCGGACAGGGGGCAGGGTCAGCCCCAGCATTTT.

J is TRBJ1-5 and V is TRBV7-9; tentatively, D is TRBD1 (5 bases). The germline V gene encodes CDR1 SEHNR and CDR2 FQNEAQ (reference sequence). With 0 bases removed from V and 3 bases from J, the gap between germline ends came to 9 bases. The CDR3 has 15 residues. This chain's CDR3 is CASSLAQGYNQPQHF. The CDR3 DNA sequence: TGTGCCAGCAGCTTAGCGCAGGGTTACAATCAGCCCCAGCATTTT. Combining the CDR3 with reference TRBV7-9 and TRBJ1-5 gives the whole variable domain DTGVSQNPRHKITKRGQNVTFRCDPISEHNRLYWYRQTLGQGPEFLTYFQNEAQLEKSRLLSDRFSAERPKGSFSTLEIQRTEQGDSAMYLCASSLAQGYNQPQHFGDGTRLSIL.

The J gene is TRBJ1-1, the V gene TRBV6-6; 8 positions match TRBD1. V gave up 8 bases and J gave up 2 bases; unmatched junction bases: 4. The CDR3 consists of 13 residues. Germline CDR1 MNHNY, CDR2 SVGAGI (reference sequence). The CDR3 DNA reads as TGTGCCAGCCGGGACAGGCTAAACACTGAAGCTTTCTTT. Translating it yields CASRDRLNTEAFF.

The V gene is TRBV27, the J gene TRBJ2-3; no definite D call. Trimming took off 3 bases at V and 2 bases at J, with 9 bases between the two ends. The CDR3 has 14 residues. Germline V CDR1 and CDR2: MNHEY, SMNVEV (reference sequence). The chain's CDR3 is CASSLGSNTDTQYF. The CDR3 DNA follows: TGTGCCAGCAGTTTGGGCTCCAACACAGATACGCAGTATTTT.

The chain carries TRBV9 and TRBJ1-1; D possibly corresponds to TRBD1 (6 bases). Germline V gene sequence: CDR1 SGDLS, CDR2 YYNGEE. The V and J ends lost 3 bases and 4 bases respectively, with 7 bases between them. The CDR3 loop spans 12 amino acids. The CDR3 reads CASSARGTEAFF. CDR3 nucleotides: TGTGCCAGCAGCGCCAGGGGCACTGAAGCTTTCTTT.

This chain uses TRBV7-7 with TRBJ2-5; D may be TRBD1 (5 bases). The CDR3 totals 13 residues. Trimming removed 1 base at V and 6 bases at J, with 9 bases between. The germline gives CDR1 SSHAT, CDR2 FNYEAQ (reference sequence). The CDR3 coding sequence is TGTGCCAGCAGCTTAGGGCAGGGCAAGACCCAGTACTTC. It codes for CASSLGQGKTQYF. The variable domain in full, completed from reference TRBV7-7 and TRBJ2-5, reads GAGVSQSPRYKVTKRGQDVTLRCDPISSHATLYWYQQALGQGPEFLTYFNYEAQPDKSGLPSDRFSAERPEGSISTLTIQRTEQRDSAMYRCASSLGQGKTQYFGPGTRLLVL.

This sequence joins TRBV28 and TRBJ1-1; no firm D call. Trimming cost V 2 bases and J 1 base, with 8 bases left between them. This CDR3 spans 14 amino acids. Germline lookup yields CDR1 MDHEN and CDR2 SYDVKM. The CDR3 spells CASSLIGGNTEAFF. CDR3 in DNA: TGTGCCAGCAGTTTAATAGGAGGGAACACTGAAGCTTTCTTT.

The chain combines TRBV19 with TRBJ1-5, with D possibly matching TRBD1 (6 bases). The CDR3 has 14 residues. Trimming removed 6 bases from V and 0 bases from J, with 9 bases in between. The V gene's germline CDR1 is LNHDA and CDR2 SQIVND (reference sequence). CDR3 in DNA: TGTGCCAGTAGGCCGACAGGTAGCAATCAGCCCCAGCATTTT. Its translation is CASRPTGSNQPQHF.